One and the same sample provided the 9 T cell receptor beta chains below, sequenced in a study of early T cells in non-severe SARS-CoV-2 infection. Using its own MiXCR run on the 5' RACE reads, TCRdb lists one record per CDR3 protein. This sample has tens of thousands of distinct CDR3 sequences, with 9.9% found just once. Sequenced material: whole blood. These receptors all stem from an adult who was a healthcare worker with PCR-confirmed SARS-CoV-2 infection or an uninfected control (not recorded which).

CDR3 DNA: TGTGCCAGCCAGCCCGGAGGGGAAAAACTGTTTTTT. This gives the protein CASQPGGEKLFF. The chain uses TRBV28 and TRBJ1-4; D call uncertain. The CDR3 is made up of 12 amino acids. V lost 8 bases to trimming and J lost 8 bases, with 12 bases between them. CDR1 is MDHEN, CDR2 SYDVKM, per germline.

The table lists this clonotype with a few counts. The genes are TRBV6-6 and TRBJ1-5, with D tentatively TRBD1 (5 bases). This CDR3 is 14 amino acids long. V was clipped by 5 bases and J by 5 bases, with 13 bases between them. Per the germline V gene, CDR1 is MNHNY and CDR2 is SVGAGI (reference sequence). The CDR3 coding sequence is TGTGCCAGCAGTGGCGGGACGGTAGATCAGCCCCAGCATTTT. Its translation is CASSGGTVDQPQHF.

This clonotype showed up many times. The J gene is TRBJ1-4, the V gene TRBV19; 9 bases match TRBD1. The germline CDR1 and CDR2 sequences are LNHDA and SQIVND (reference sequence). The length of the CDR3 is 15 residues. J gave up 8 bases and V 6 bases, and 10 bases lay outside the gene matches. The CDR3 nucleotides read TGTGCCAGTAGCCTGACCGGGACAGGGTCCGAAAAACTGTTTTTT. Residues: CASSLTGTGSEKLFF.

This chain joins TRBV9 and TRBJ2-7; no firm D call. There are 18 residues in the CDR3. CDR1 is SGDLS, CDR2 YYNGEE, per germline. The ends were cut back, 2 bases at V and 1 base at J, with 22 bases in the middle. The CDR3 DNA sequence: TGTGCCAGCAGCGTTTCCCCCACTGTCTGGGCGAATTCCTACGAGCAGTACTTC. It is translated as CASSVSPTVWANSYEQYF.

This clonotype was detected only a few times. The CDR3 DNA reads TGTGCCAGCAGACAGGATACGCAGTATTTT. It codes for CASRQDTQYF. The chain recombines TRBV28 with TRBJ2-3; D is uncertain. Germline V lookup: CDR1 MDHEN, CDR2 SYDVKM. Trimming took 6 bases from V and 6 from J, leaving 4 bases between them. CDR3 length: 10 amino acids.

This clonotype showed up many times. The rearrangement joins TRBV7-2 to TRBJ1-1, with D possibly matching TRBD1 (5 bases). Trimming removed 7 bases from V and 9 bases from J, with 15 bases in between. The CDR3 extends over 12 amino acids. CDR1 is SGHTA and CDR2 is FQGNSA in the germline V gene. The CDR3 region has the DNA TGTGCCAGCACCCAGTCAAACAGGCAAGCTTTCTTT. Encoded protein: CASTQSNRQAFF. Full variable domain (remainder filled in from reference TRBV7-2 and TRBJ1-1): GAGVSQSPSNKVTEKGKDVELRCDPISGHTALYWYRQSLGQGLEFLIYFQGNSAPDKSGLPSDRFSAERTGGSVSTLTIQRTQQEDSAVYLCASTQSNRQAFFGQGTRLTVV.

This clonotype was counted at least ten times. The chain joins TRBV6-2 or TRBV6-3 to TRBJ1-5; no firm D call. The CDR3 covers 15 residues. Deletions cut 3 bases from V and 3 bases from J, with 12 bases between. The germline V gene has CDR1 MNHEY and CDR2 SVGEGT. CDR3 sequence (DNA): TGTGCCAGCAGTTATTTGACGGCGCCCAATCAGCCCCAGCATTTT. This sequence encodes CASSYLTAPNQPQHF.

This clonotype was seen at least ten times. The gene calls are TRBV6-1 and TRBJ2-4; TRBD1 agrees at 9 bases. The CDR3 has 14 amino acids. Germline V gives CDR1 MNHNS, CDR2 SASEGT. The V gene end was trimmed by 6 bases and the J gene end by 5 bases; junction bases not matched to a gene: 5. The CDR3 DNA reads as TGTGCCAGCAGGCATACAGGGGGCCAAAACATTCAGTACTTC. It is translated as CASRHTGGQNIQYF.

This clonotype was counted ten times or more. This chain uses TRBV25-1 with TRBJ2-2; 7 bases fit TRBD1. CDR3 length equals 13 residues. J was trimmed by 8 bases and V by 7 bases; bases with no gene match: 7. Germline CDR1 reads MGHDK; CDR2 reads SYGVNS. CDR3: CASTQGSGGELFF. CDR3 sequence (DNA): TGTGCCAGCACACAGGGGTCAGGAGGGGAGCTGTTTTTT.